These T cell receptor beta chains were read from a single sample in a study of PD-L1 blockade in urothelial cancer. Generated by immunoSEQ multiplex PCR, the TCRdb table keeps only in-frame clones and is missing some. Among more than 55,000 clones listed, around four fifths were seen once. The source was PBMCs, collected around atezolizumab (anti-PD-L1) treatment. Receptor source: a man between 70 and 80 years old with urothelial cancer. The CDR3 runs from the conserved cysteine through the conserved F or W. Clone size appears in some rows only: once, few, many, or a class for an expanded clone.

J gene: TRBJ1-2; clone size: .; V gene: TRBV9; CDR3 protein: CASGDRGPYGYTF
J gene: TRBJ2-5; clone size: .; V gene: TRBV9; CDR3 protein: CASSVETGLYGETQYF
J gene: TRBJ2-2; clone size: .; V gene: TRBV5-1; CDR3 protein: CASSLFTGTGELFF
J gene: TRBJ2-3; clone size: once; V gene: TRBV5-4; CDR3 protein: CASSSRGQPTDTQYF
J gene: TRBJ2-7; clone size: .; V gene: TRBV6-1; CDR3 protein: CASSASGSEQYF
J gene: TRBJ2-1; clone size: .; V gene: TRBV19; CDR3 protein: CASSIDPVGREGYNEQFF
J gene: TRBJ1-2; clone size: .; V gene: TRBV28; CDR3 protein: CASSSLLGYTF
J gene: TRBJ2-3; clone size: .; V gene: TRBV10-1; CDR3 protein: CASSRDSSTDTQYF
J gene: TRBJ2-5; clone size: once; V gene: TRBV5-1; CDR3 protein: CASSYSGSGETQYF
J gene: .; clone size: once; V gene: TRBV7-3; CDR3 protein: CASSPTSGRAEQYF
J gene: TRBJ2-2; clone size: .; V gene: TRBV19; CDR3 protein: CASSRSAGWTGELFF
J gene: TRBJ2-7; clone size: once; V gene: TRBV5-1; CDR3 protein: CASSIKPGQGAEEQYF
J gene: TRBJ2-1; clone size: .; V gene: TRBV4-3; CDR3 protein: CASSQGDSYNEQFF
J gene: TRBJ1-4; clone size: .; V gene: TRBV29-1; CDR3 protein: CSVAPPGSGLNEKLFF
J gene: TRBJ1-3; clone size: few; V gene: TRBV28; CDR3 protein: CASSPLTGGNTIYF
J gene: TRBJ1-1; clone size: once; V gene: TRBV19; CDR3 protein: CASRTDSNTEAFF
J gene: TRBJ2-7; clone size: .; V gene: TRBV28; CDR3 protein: CASSLIRLGLPYEQYF
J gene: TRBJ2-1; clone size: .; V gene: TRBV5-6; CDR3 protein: CASSPGLDSYNEQFF
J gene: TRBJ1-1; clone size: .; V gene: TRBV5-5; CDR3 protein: CASSFREGRSKQAFF
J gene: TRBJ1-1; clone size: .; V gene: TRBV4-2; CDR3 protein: CASSQDGNTEAFF
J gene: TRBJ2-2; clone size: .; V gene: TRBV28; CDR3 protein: CALGEDTGELFF
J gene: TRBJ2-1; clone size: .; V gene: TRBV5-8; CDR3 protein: CASSLGQGHRNEQFF
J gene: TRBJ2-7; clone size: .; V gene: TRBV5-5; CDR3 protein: CASSLNPGEQYF
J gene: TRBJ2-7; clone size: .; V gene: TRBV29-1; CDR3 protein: CSVYGGTGASYEQYF
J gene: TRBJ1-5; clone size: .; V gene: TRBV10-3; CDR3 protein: CASRGTGGNQPQHF
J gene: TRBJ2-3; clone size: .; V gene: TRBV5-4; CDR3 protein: CASSFRVQGSTDTQYF
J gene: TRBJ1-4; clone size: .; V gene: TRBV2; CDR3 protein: CASRVKFQGANEKLFF
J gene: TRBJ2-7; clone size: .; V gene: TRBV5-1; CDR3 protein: CASSWGGQGTPEQYF
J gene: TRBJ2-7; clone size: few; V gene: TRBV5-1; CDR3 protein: CASSGDITSYEQYF
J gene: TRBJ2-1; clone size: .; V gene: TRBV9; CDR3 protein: CASSPGGGAIDYNEQFF
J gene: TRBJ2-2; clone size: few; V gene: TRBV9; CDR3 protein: CASSAGPGDTGELFF
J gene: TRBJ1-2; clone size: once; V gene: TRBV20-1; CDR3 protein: CSASGYGYTF
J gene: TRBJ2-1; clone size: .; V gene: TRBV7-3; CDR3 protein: CASSLTGGGRPYNEQFF
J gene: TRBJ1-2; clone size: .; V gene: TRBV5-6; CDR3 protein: CASSLAVSYTF
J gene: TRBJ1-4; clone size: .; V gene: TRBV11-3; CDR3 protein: CASSLRGGEKLFF
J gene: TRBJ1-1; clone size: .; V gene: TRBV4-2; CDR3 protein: CASSQETEGTEAFF
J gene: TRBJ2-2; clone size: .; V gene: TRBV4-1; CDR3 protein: CASRRGDLTGELFF
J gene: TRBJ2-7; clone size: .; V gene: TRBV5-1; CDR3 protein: CASSEDPGSSYEQYF
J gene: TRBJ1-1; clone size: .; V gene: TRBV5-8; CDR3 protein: CASSLGSRGPGPLSAEAFF
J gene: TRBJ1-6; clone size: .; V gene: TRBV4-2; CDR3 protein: CASSQDQGTDSPLHF
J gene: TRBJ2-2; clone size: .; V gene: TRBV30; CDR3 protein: CASQGSGELFF
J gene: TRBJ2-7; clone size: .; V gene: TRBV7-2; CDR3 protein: CASSSNSYEQYF
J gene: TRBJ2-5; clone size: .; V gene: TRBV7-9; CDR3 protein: CASSRGQNGYF
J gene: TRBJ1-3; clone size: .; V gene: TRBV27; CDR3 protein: CASSLQGQAGNTIYF
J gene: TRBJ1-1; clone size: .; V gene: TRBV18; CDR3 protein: CASSPTQGTITEAFF
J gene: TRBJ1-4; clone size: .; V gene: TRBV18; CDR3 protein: CASSPSGENEKLFF
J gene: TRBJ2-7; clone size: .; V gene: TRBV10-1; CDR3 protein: CASSEGLAGTSDKQYF
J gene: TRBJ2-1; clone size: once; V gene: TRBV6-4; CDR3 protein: CASSEKDSGSYNEQFF
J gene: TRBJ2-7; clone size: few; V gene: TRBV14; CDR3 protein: CASSLTSALDEQYF
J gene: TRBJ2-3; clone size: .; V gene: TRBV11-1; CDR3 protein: CASSFRDSEVTQYF